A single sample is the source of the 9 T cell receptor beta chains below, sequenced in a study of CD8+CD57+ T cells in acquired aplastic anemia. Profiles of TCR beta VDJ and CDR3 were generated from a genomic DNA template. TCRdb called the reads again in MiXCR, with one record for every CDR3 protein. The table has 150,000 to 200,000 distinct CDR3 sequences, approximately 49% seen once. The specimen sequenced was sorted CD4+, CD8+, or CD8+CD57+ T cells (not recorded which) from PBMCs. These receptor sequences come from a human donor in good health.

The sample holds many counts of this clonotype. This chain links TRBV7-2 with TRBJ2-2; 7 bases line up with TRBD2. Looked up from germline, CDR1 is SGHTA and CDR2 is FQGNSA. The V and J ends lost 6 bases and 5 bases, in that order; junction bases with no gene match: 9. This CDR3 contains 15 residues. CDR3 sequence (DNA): TGTGCCAGCAGTTTTAAAGGGAGGGAAACCGGGGAGCTGTTTTTT. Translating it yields CASSFKGRETGELFF.

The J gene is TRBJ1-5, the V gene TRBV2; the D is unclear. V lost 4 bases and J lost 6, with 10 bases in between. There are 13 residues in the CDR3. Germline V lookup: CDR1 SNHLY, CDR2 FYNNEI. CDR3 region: CASSVSGGQPQHF. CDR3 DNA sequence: TGTGCCAGCAGTGTCTCTGGAGGTCAGCCCCAGCATTTT.

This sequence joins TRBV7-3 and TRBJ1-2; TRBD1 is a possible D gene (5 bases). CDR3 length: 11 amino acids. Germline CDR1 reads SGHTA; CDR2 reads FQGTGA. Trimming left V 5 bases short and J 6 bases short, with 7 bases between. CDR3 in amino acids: CASSAGHGYTF. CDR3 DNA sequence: TGTGCCAGCAGCGCGGGACATGGCTACACCTTC.

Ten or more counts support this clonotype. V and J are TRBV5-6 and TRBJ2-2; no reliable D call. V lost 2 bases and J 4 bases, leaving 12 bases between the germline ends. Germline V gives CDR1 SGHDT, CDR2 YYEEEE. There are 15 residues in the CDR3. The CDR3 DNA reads TGTGCCAGCAGCTTACGATGGTGGCCCACCGGGGAGCTGTTTTTT. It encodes CASSLRWWPTGELFF.

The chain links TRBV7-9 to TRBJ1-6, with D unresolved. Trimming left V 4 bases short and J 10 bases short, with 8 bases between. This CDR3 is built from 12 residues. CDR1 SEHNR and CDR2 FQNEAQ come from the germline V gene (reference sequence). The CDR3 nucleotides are TGTGCCAGCAGCTCGCACTCATCACCCCTCCACTTT. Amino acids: CASSSHSSPLHF.

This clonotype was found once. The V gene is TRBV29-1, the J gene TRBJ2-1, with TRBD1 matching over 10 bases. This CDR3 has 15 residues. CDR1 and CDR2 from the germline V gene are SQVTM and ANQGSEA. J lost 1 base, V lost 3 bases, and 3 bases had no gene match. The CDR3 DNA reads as TGCAGCGTTGAGGGGACAGGGGTGTCCTACAATGAGCAGTTCTTC. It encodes CSVEGTGVSYNEQFF.

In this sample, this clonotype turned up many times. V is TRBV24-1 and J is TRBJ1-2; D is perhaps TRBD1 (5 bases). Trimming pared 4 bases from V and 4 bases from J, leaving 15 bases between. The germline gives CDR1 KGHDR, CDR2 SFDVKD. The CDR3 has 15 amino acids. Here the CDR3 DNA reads TGTGCCACCAGTGACCCGGCCGGGACTAGCTATGGCTACACCTTC. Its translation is CATSDPAGTSYGYTF.

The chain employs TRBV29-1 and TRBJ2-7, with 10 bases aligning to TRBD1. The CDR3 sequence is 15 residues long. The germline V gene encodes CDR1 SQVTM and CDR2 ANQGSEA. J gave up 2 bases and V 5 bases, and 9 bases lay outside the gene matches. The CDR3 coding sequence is TGCAGCGTTCTATTACCGGGACAGGGGCCCTACGAGCAGTACTTC. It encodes CSVLLPGQGPYEQYF.

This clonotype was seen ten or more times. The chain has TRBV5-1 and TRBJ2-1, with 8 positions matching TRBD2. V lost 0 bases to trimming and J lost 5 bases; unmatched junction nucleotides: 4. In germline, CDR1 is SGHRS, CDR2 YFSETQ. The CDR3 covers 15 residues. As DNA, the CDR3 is TGCGCCAGCAGCTTGGTGCGGGAGGCGAACAATGAGCAGTTCTTC. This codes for CASSLVREANNEQFF.